This TCR beta chain stems from a study of graft-versus-host responses after intestinal transplantation. Study as a whole: Recipients received multivisceral, liver-intestinal, or isolated intestinal transplants. Every transplant recipient was induced with anti-thymocyte globulin, then maintained on tacrolimus and steroids for roughly 3 years. Broader study findings: High graft-versus-host to host-versus-graft clonal ratios were seen in allografts of patients with graft-donor T cell macrochimerism. The marrow of recipients harbored GvH clones, and ileum or blood showed some of them first.

This clone was picked up one time. Its specificity is not known. Generated by immunoSEQ multiplex PCR, the TCRdb table keeps only in-frame clones and is missing some. The sample records more than 85,000 clones, approximately 94% being singletons. CDR1 and CDR2 from the germline V gene are SGHAT and FQNNGV. The CDR3 is 17 amino acids. Trimming stripped 3 bases from V and 5 bases from J, with 19 bases between. Source: unstimulated CD8+ T cells sorted from spleen or lymph node cells, taken before intestinal transplant. This sequence originates from a human donor who received an intestinal transplant. This sequence joins TRBV11-2 and TRBJ1-4, with D uncertain. The CDR3 coding sequence is TGTGCCAGCAGCTTCCAGATCACGCAGGATGAAAATGAAAAACTGTTTTTT. Amino acids: CASSFQITQDENEKLFF.